The clone carrying this TCR beta chain was seen only a few times. V lost 4 bases to trimming and J lost 0 bases, with 7 bases between them. This CDR3 region has 15 residues. Germline CDR1 reads MNHEY; CDR2 reads SVGAGI. Each CDR3 protein gets one entry after TCRdb re-called the 5' RACE reads with MiXCR. The sample includes 250,000 or so distinct CDR3 sequences, about 7% of them seen just once. The sample belongs to a study of identical twins. The sample also formed part of further work on yellow fever vaccine responses in identical twins.

The chain has TRBV6-5 and TRBJ2-6, with D unclear. Sequencing was performed on memory (CD45RO+) T cells sorted from blood. This clonotype originated in a woman under 30 in good health. The CDR3 reads CASSSWISGANVLTF. The CDR3 nucleotides read TGTGCCAGCAGTTCATGGATCTCTGGGGCCAACGTCCTGACTTTC.